This T cell receptor beta chain was captured in a study of CD4+ T cells in melanoma. Regarding the study as a whole: CD8+ T cell, macrophage and B cell function reportedly correlated with neoantigen-specific CD4+ T cells. In melanoma, neoantigen-specific CD4+ T cells reportedly differed in differentiation state.

Clones were read by immunoSEQ multiplex PCR, and TCRdb kept only the in-frame ones, dropping some. Seen here are about 15,000 clones, 62% observed once, and the top ten hold roughly 14%. Comments on this clone: Its matching antigen is unknown.

This receptor was obtained from a human donor with melanoma. Sequenced sample: cells from a culture (not recorded whether cultured in vitro).

As DNA, the CDR3 is TGTGCCAGCAGCTCTAGACTCCAGAGCAATTCACCCCTCCACTTT. Translation: CASSSRLQSNSPLHF. The chain couples TRBV5-5 to TRBJ1-6; D is undetermined. The CDR3 totals 15 residues. Per germline, CDR1 SGHKS and CDR2 YYEKEE (reference sequence). With 3 bases removed from V and 7 bases from J, the gap between germline ends came to 14 bases.